The next 30 T cell receptor beta chains were all read from a single sample in a study of T cell changes during pregnancy in multiple sclerosis. The table came from immunoSEQ multiplex PCR; TCRdb's copy has only in-frame clones and leaves some out. The table has about 100,000 clones, about 90% seen once; the top ten hold just under 2%. The sample was peripheral blood, taken after pregnancy. The receptors here all came from a female donor with multiple sclerosis, enrolled in a pregnancy study.

The chain recombines TRBV7-3 with TRBJ2-7; 8 bases match TRBD1. Germline lookup yields CDR1 SGHTA and CDR2 FQGTGA. The trim removed 5 bases at V and 4 bases at J, leaving 10 bases unmatched. The CDR3 runs to 15 residues. The CDR3 loop reads CASSQGAGGIYEQYF. CDR3 in DNA: TGTGCCAGCAGCCAGGGGGCTGGGGGCATATACGAGCAGTACTTC.

The V call is TRBV6-5, the J call TRBJ1-2; 9 positions match TRBD1. The CDR3 has 15 residues. V gave up 0 bases and J gave up 4 bases; unmatched junction bases: 3. The germline V gene has CDR1 MNHEY and CDR2 SVGAGI. The CDR3 loop reads CASSYSSQGAYGYTF. The CDR3 region has the DNA TGTGCCAGCAGTTACTCTTCACAGGGGGCCTATGGCTACACCTTC.

V is TRBV7-2 and J is TRBJ2-1; a possible D gene is TRBD1 (5 bases). The CDR3 length is 16 residues. CDR1 SGHTA and CDR2 FQGNSA come from the germline V gene. V lost 2 bases, J lost 4 bases, and 15 bases lay in between. The CDR3 protein is CASSLRGRETYNEQFF. In nucleotides, the CDR3 is TGTGCCAGCAGCTTAAGAGGCAGGGAAACGTACAATGAGCAGTTCTTC.

V and J are TRBV2 and TRBJ2-4; 11 bases are a match to TRBD2. This CDR3 region has 14 residues. Losses at the gene ends were 3 bases for V and 11 bases for J; bases not matched to a gene: 6. The V gene's germline CDR1 is SNHLY and CDR2 FYNNEI. CDR3 bases: TGTGCCAGCAGTGAGTCCCTAGCGGGGGGCTTTCAGTACTTC. Its protein product is CASSESLAGGFQYF.

V and J are TRBV7-9 and TRBJ2-1; 8 nucleotides match TRBD2. The J segment lost 8 bases and the V segment lost 5 bases, leaving 14 bases of the junction unmatched. The CDR3 has 16 residues. Germline CDR1 reads SEHNR; CDR2 reads FQNEAQ (reference sequence). The CDR3 DNA reads as TGTGCCAGCAGCGGGTCTATACGGGAGGGCTCCTATGAGCAGTTCTTC. Residues: CASSGSIREGSYEQFF.

V is TRBV30 and J is TRBJ1-6; 9 bases line up with TRBD1. Germline V gene lookup returns CDR1 GTSNPN and CDR2 SVGIG (reference sequence). V gave up 0 bases and J gave up 6 bases; unmatched junction bases: 3. This CDR3 spans 15 amino acids. The CDR3 loop reads CAWSVRTGVNSPLHF. DNA for the CDR3: TGTGCCTGGAGTGTTAGGACAGGGGTTAATTCACCCCTCCACTTT.

V usage is TRBV19 and J usage is TRBJ1-5; D gene ambiguous. The CDR3 totals 14 residues. The germline V gene has CDR1 LNHDA and CDR2 SQIVND (reference sequence). V was cut by 5 bases and J by 1 base, with 9 bases left in between. As DNA, the CDR3 is TGTGCCAGTAGTCCAGGTCACAGCAATCAGCCCCAGCATTTT. It translates to CASSPGHSNQPQHF.

The chain combines TRBV19 with TRBJ2-3, with a tentative D call TRBD2 (5 bases). V was pared by 5 bases and J by 0 bases, with 12 bases between. The CDR3 has 15 residues. The germline V gene encodes CDR1 LNHDA and CDR2 SQIVND (reference sequence). CDR3: CASSLLSASTDTQYF. The CDR3 DNA reads as TGTGCCAGTAGTCTCCTTAGCGCTAGCACAGATACGCAGTATTTT. Full variable domain (rest looked up from reference TRBV19 and TRBJ2-3): DGGITQSPKYLFRKEGQNVTLSCEQNLNHDAMYWYRQDPGQGLRLIYYSQIVNDFQKGDIAEGYSVSREKKESFPLTVTSAQKNPTAFYLCASSLLSASTDTQYFGPGTRLTVL.

The chain uses TRBV7-6 and TRBJ2-5, with D maybe TRBD1 (6 bases). The CDR3 sequence is 14 residues long. Trimming took off 5 bases at V and 1 base at J, with 11 bases between the two ends. CDR1 and CDR2 from the germline V gene are SGHVS and FNYEAQ. The DNA of the CDR3 is TGTGCCAGCAGCCAGCAGGGGATCCAAGAGACCCAGTACTTC. Translation gives CASSQQGIQETQYF. The variable domain in full, with the rest retrieved from reference TRBV7-6 and TRBJ2-5, is GAGVSQSPRYKVTKRGQDVALRCDPISGHVSLYWYRQALGQGPEFLTYFNYEAQQDKSGLPNDRFSAERPEGSISTLTIQRTEQRDSAMYRCASSQQGIQETQYFGPGTRLLVL.

The V call is TRBV6-1, the J call TRBJ2-5; no clear D. Germline values: CDR1 MNHNS, CDR2 SASEGT. V lost 1 base, J lost 2 bases, and 8 bases lay in between. The CDR3 is made up of 14 amino acids. The CDR3 is CASSEGPRQETQYF. DNA for the CDR3: TGTGCCAGCAGTGAAGGTCCCAGACAAGAGACCCAGTACTTC.

This chain uses TRBV5-6 with TRBJ2-3; 7 bases align to TRBD1. The germline gives CDR1 SGHDT, CDR2 YYEEEE. The length of the CDR3 is 15 residues. V was pared by 2 bases and J by 0 bases, with 3 bases of the junction left unmatched. The CDR3 DNA follows: TGTGCCAGCAGCTTCGGACAGGACAGCACAGATACGCAGTATTTT. It translates to CASSFGQDSTDTQYF.

This chain connects TRBV5-1 to TRBJ1-6; D ambiguous. This CDR3 is built from 16 residues. Trimming left V 4 bases short and J 10 bases short, with 21 bases between. Looked up from germline, CDR1 is SGHRS and CDR2 is YFSETQ. The CDR3 DNA sequence: TGCGCCAGCAGCCTGGGGAACGCTCGCCTAGGATCACCCCTCCACTTT. It specifies CASSLGNARLGSPLHF.

The chain joins TRBV28 to TRBJ1-1, with D possibly being TRBD1 (6 bases). V lost 6 bases and J 2 bases, leaving 22 bases between the germline ends. Per germline, CDR1 MDHEN and CDR2 SYDVKM. The CDR3 is 17 amino acids. DNA of the CDR3: TGTGCCAGCAGCCGGGGACACGACCAACGCCAAAACACTGAAGCTTTCTTT. Translating it yields CASSRGHDQRQNTEAFF.

The chain joins TRBV6-1 to TRBJ1-5, with TRBD1 as a possible D gene (6 bases). The CDR3 is 16 residues long. CDR1 and CDR2 from the germline V gene are MNHNS and SASEGT. The V and J ends lost 2 bases and 5 bases respectively, with 16 bases between them. The CDR3 DNA follows: TGTGCCAGCAGTGAACTTGGTGGGGGGGCCCATCAGCCCCAGCATTTT. Protein product: CASSELGGGAHQPQHF.

This chain links TRBV5-4 with TRBJ1-3, with D perhaps TRBD1 (5 bases). Trimming left V 2 bases short and J 4 bases short, with 10 bases between. Germline assignment: CDR1 SGHNT and CDR2 YYREEE (reference sequence). The CDR3 covers 14 residues. CDR3 in amino acids: CASSLRGAGNTIYF. CDR3 bases: TGTGCCAGCAGCTTAAGGGGTGCCGGAAACACCATATATTTT.

The CDR3 loop is CASSLNQGARDTQYF. The CDR3 bases are TGCGCCAGCAGTCTAAACCAGGGGGCGCGAGATACGCAGTATTTT. J is TRBJ2-3 and V is TRBV4-1, with 8 bases identical to TRBD1. With V trimmed by 6 bases and J by 5 bases, 10 bases remained unmatched. This CDR3 is built from 15 residues. Germline-derived CDR1 and CDR2 are MGHRA and YSYEKL.

The V call is TRBV4-3, the J call TRBJ1-2; D is undetermined. CDR3 length: 15 residues. Germline V gene sequence: CDR1 LGHNA, CDR2 YSLEER. V was cut by 0 bases and J by 2 bases, with 10 bases left in between. CDR3 bases: TGCGCCAGCAGCCAAGAGAGAACTTTAAACTATGGCTACACCTTC. This translates into CASSQERTLNYGYTF.

The J gene is TRBJ2-5, the V gene TRBV5-6; 15 nucleotides agree with TRBD2. The V gene's germline CDR1 is SGHDT and CDR2 YYEEEE. The CDR3 sequence is 16 residues long. V lost 4 bases to trimming and J lost 2 bases; unmatched junction nucleotides: 3. In DNA form, the CDR3 reads TGTGCCAGCAGCACGGGACTAGCGGGGGGACAAGAGACCCAGTACTTC. This encodes CASSTGLAGGQETQYF.

The chain employs TRBV27 and TRBJ1-1; no clear D gene. The CDR3 length is 13 residues. Trimming removed 6 bases from V and 7 bases from J, with 15 bases in between. The germline CDR1 and CDR2 sequences are MNHEY and SMNVEV (reference sequence). The CDR3 spells CASRRRVDFEAFF. In DNA form, the CDR3 reads TGTGCCAGCAGAAGGAGGGTCGACTTTGAAGCTTTCTTT.

The chain joins TRBV9 to TRBJ2-1; 11 bases match TRBD2. The V gene's germline CDR1 is SGDLS and CDR2 YYNGEE. The CDR3 extends over 15 amino acids. Trimming cost V 1 base and J 6 bases; bases outside gene matches: 3. The CDR3 here is CASSVSSGGANEQFF. Here the CDR3 DNA reads TGTGCCAGCAGCGTAAGTAGCGGGGGGGCCAATGAGCAGTTCTTC. The whole variable domain, filled in from reference TRBV9 and TRBJ2-1, reads DSGVTQTPKHLITATGQRVTLRCSPRSGDLSVYWYQQSLDQGLQFLIQYYNGEERAKGNILERFSAQQFPDLHSELNLSSLELGDSALYFCASSVSSGGANEQFFGPGTRLTVL.

The V and J genes are TRBV19 and TRBJ2-6; the D is unclear. Germline V gene sequence: CDR1 LNHDA, CDR2 SQIVND (reference sequence). The CDR3 spans 16 residues. V lost 5 bases and J lost 0, with 11 bases in between. The CDR3 spells CASSPQVPSGANVLTF. CDR3 nucleotides: TGTGCCAGTAGTCCCCAGGTCCCCTCTGGGGCCAACGTCCTGACTTTC.

The J gene is TRBJ2-3, the V gene TRBV9, with 11 nucleotides matching TRBD2. With 2 bases clipped from V and 0 bases from J, the junction kept 2 bases outside the gene matches. Germline V lookup: CDR1 SGDLS, CDR2 YYNGEE. The CDR3 spans 16 residues. The CDR3 sequence is CASSVTSGDSTDTQYF. The CDR3 bases are TGTGCCAGCAGCGTGACTAGCGGGGATAGCACAGATACGCAGTATTTT.

The chain has TRBV7-9 and TRBJ2-1, with 8 bases identical to TRBD1. V shed 5 bases, J shed 3 bases, and the junction held 6 bases outside the gene matches. Germline CDR1 and CDR2: SEHNR and FQNEAQ (reference sequence). This CDR3 spans 15 amino acids. CDR3 sequence: CASSRTGQDYNEQFF. The CDR3 DNA is TGTGCCAGCAGCCGTACGGGACAGGACTACAATGAGCAGTTCTTC.

This clone was counted only a few times. The chain carries TRBV30 and TRBJ1-1; D gene ambiguous. Per the germline V gene, CDR1 is GTSNPN and CDR2 is SVGIG (reference sequence). V lost 4 bases and J lost 10, with 10 bases in between. CDR3 length: 10 amino acids. The CDR3 region is CAWIGGRAFF. The CDR3 DNA reads as TGTGCCTGGATAGGAGGTAGAGCTTTCTTT.

This chain connects TRBV4-1 to TRBJ2-4; the D is unclear. The germline gives CDR1 MGHRA, CDR2 YSYEKL. V lost 1 base and J 1 base, leaving 8 bases between the germline ends. CDR3 length: 15 amino acids. CDR3 coding DNA: TGCGCCAGCAGCCAAGTGGGCCAGGCCAAAAACATTCAGTACTTC. It yields the protein CASSQVGQAKNIQYF.

The chain recombines TRBV27 with TRBJ1-1; 8 bases match TRBD1. In germline, CDR1 is MNHEY, CDR2 SMNVEV (reference sequence). The CDR3 covers 13 residues. The V segment lost 3 bases and the J segment 7 bases; nucleotides outside the gene matches: 4. The CDR3 bases are TGTGCCAGCAGTTTTACAGGGGGAAGTGAAGCTTTCTTT. It encodes CASSFTGGSEAFF.

V is TRBV7-7 and J is TRBJ2-2; 7 nucleotides line up with TRBD1. The CDR3 has 14 residues. Germline-derived CDR1 and CDR2 are SSHAT and FNYEAQ (reference sequence). V lost 1 base to trimming and J lost 5 bases; unmatched junction nucleotides: 1. DNA of the CDR3: TGTGCCAGCAGCTTAGACAGGGGTACCGGGGAGCTGTTTTTT. It codes for CASSLDRGTGELFF. The full variable domain, its missing parts supplied by reference TRBV7-7 and TRBJ2-2, is GAGVSQSPRYKVTKRGQDVTLRCDPISSHATLYWYQQALGQGPEFLTYFNYEAQPDKSGLPSDRFSAERPEGSISTLTIQRTEQRDSAMYRCASSLDRGTGELFFGEGSRLTVL.

The sample holds one count of this clone. The rearrangement joins TRBV15 to TRBJ2-2, with TRBD1 identical over 9 bases. The CDR3 consists of 16 residues. Per the germline V gene, CDR1 is LNHNV and CDR2 is YYDKDF (reference sequence). V shed 1 base and J 5 bases; nucleotides not matched to a gene: 5. CDR3 loop: CATSRGGQGGTGELFF. The CDR3 DNA follows: TGTGCCACCAGCAGAGGGGGACAGGGAGGTACCGGGGAGCTGTTTTTT.

The rearrangement joins TRBV29-1 to TRBJ2-5, with D unresolved. This CDR3 contains 10 residues. Germline CDR1 reads SQVTM; CDR2 reads ANQGSEA. Between the trimmed V and J ends, which lost 6 bases and 3 bases, there was a span of 5 bases. In DNA form, the CDR3 reads TGCAGCGTACAAGAAGAGACCCAGTACTTC. This translates into CSVQEETQYF.

The V gene is TRBV18, the J gene TRBJ1-2; D uncertain. V was cut by 2 bases and J by 5 bases, with 12 bases left in between. The length of the CDR3 is 14 residues. CDR1 is KGHSH and CDR2 is LQKENI in the germline V gene. CDR3 in DNA: TGTGCCAGCTCACCAAACAGAAACGTTTATGGCTACACCTTC. This codes for CASSPNRNVYGYTF.